This TCR beta chain appears in the sequencing data of a study of blood T cell repertoires in COVID-19. Assay used: immunoSEQ multiplex PCR; TCRdb lists only in-frame clones, some missing. The sample gives hundreds of thousands of clones, roughly 89% of which show up once; approximately 6.2% is in the top ten. V lost 6 bases and J lost 7; bases outside the gene matches: 10. The CDR3 spans 14 residues. Germline V CDR1 and CDR2: MDHEN, SYDVKM. Cohorts were assigned according to the clinical history that participants reported. By share of the sample, this clone is medium-sized (0.01 to 0.1%). Other nucleotide sequences in the sample specify the same CDR3.

Sequenced sample: PBMCs or T cells enriched from blood (not recorded which). The chain recombines TRBV28 with TRBJ1-2; 8 bases fit TRBD1. This TCR was recovered from a woman aged 40 to 50 who had recovered from COVID-19. In DNA form, the CDR3 reads TGTGCCAGCAGCCCTGACAGGGGATTGGGTGGCTACACCTTC. It encodes CASSPDRGLGGYTF.